This T cell receptor (beta chain) was sequenced during a study of monozygotic twins with cystic fibrosis. Profiling relied on immunoSEQ multiplex PCR, and the TCRdb table lists in-frame clones only, not all of them. The repertoire holds about 36,000 clones, with over 75% as singletons. The sample consisted of blood. The clonotype comes from a girl aged 2-10 years with cystic fibrosis.

This CDR3 is CSVSWIGTGNTEAFF. The CDR3 coding sequence is TGCAGCGTTTCCTGGATCGGGACAGGAAACACTGAAGCTTTCTTT. The J gene is TRBJ1-1, the V gene TRBV29-1, with TRBD1 matching over 8 bases. This CDR3 is built from 15 residues. Per germline, CDR1 SQVTM and CDR2 ANQGSEA. The V gene end was trimmed by 5 bases and the J gene end by 2 bases; junction bases not matched to a gene: 10.